This T cell receptor beta chain emerged from a study of early T cells in non-severe SARS-CoV-2 infection. Whole-study context: Bulk RNA taken from unsorted whole blood was sequenced, leaving chains unpaired. General study results and limits: Clonotype matching in VDJdb favored anti-spike CD8 responses and did not capture private and CD4 specificities.

This clonotype turned up a few times. The antigen remains unidentified. Researchers tagged individual cDNA molecules with unique molecular identifiers. Each CDR3 protein gets one entry after TCRdb re-called the 5' RACE reads with MiXCR. The profile shows more than 90,000 distinct CDR3 sequences, about 10% of them singletons. The sample taken for sequencing was whole blood. The TCR sequence derives from an adult who was a healthcare worker with PCR-confirmed SARS-CoV-2 infection or an uninfected control (not recorded which).

CDR3 loop: CASSLSRDRPSGANVLTF. The CDR3 DNA follows: TGTGCCAGCAGTTTATCAAGGGACAGGCCTTCTGGGGCCAACGTCCTGACTTTC. This chain uses TRBV27 with TRBJ2-6, with 8 bases fitting TRBD1. With V trimmed by 0 bases and J by 1 base, 5 bases remained unmatched. The CDR3 is 18 amino acids. CDR1 and CDR2 (germline): MNHEY, SMNVEV (reference sequence).